This T cell receptor (beta chain) emerged from a study of CD8 T cells in Susac syndrome. The germline CDR1 and CDR2 sequences are SGHTA and FQGNSA. Trimming removed 3 bases from V and 6 bases from J; junction bases left unmatched: 10. The CDR3 runs 15 residues. It was with random hexamers that roughly 0.45 to 1 ug RNA was reverse transcribed. Using its own MiXCR run on the immunoSEQ multiplex PCR reads, TCRdb lists one record per CDR3 protein. The repertoire holds around 230,000 distinct CDR3 sequences, 90% to 96% seen once, with 0.08% to 0.11% in the top ten. The sequencing sample was made of CD4+ T cells from PBMCs. The origin of this receptor is a human donor with Susac syndrome. This sequence joins TRBV7-2 and TRBJ2-7, with 8 nucleotides matching TRBD1. CDR3 nucleotide sequence: TGTGCCAGCAGCTTGTCGGGACAGGCATTTCTCGAGCAGTACTTC. Translation: CASSLSGQAFLEQYF.